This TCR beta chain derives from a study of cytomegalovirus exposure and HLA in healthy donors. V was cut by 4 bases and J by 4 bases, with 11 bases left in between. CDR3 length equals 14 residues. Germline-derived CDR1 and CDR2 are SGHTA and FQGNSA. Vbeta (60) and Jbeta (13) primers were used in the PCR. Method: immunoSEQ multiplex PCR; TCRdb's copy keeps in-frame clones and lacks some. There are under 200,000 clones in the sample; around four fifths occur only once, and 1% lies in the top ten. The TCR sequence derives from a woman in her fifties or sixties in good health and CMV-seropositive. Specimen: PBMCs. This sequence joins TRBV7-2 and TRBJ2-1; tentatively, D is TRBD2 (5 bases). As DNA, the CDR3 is TGTGCCAGCAGCTCCGCGGGCCAATACAATGAGCAGTTCTTC. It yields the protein CASSSAGQYNEQFF.